This TCR beta chain was recorded in a study of shared T cell receptors in the human thymus. The repertoire was sequenced with immunoSEQ multiplex PCR; TCRdb's copy has only in-frame clones and lacks some. The table has 540,000 or so clones, around 78% seen once. The sample was also linked to a second study, of human thymus T cells. That paper notes: Donors consisted of healthy Finnish infants (having corrective surgery for congenital heart defects). Thymic resections from corrective heart surgery supplied the tissue. Thymic repertoires from unrelated individuals overlapped highly, related research reported.

This TCR was recovered from a boy younger than two with a congenital heart defect. Sequenced: thymocytes.

The CDR3 here is CASSFENEQFF. CDR3 bases: TGTGCCAGCAGTTTTGAGAATGAGCAGTTCTTC. The rearrangement uses TRBV28 and TRBJ2-1; D remains ambiguous. This CDR3 contains 11 residues. Germline V gene lookup returns CDR1 MDHEN and CDR2 SYDVKM. The V end lost 3 bases, the J end lost 7 bases, and 4 bases lay between the germline ends.